This T cell receptor (beta chain) was sequenced in a study of CD8+CD57+ T cells in acquired aplastic anemia. Whole-study context: The average for DNA from sorted CD4+ and CD8+ cells was 3 to 3.5 ug. Healthy CD8+ samples averaged approximately 11 million reads.

Genomic DNA served as template for TCR beta VDJ and CDR3 profiling. TCRdb reprocessed the reads via MiXCR and lists one record per CDR3 protein. The sample lists roughly 61,000 distinct CDR3 sequences, about 50% occurring once. CDR3 length: 14 amino acids. V was pared by 0 bases and J by 9 bases, with 9 bases of the junction left unmatched. The germline V gene has CDR1 DFQATT and CDR2 SNEGSKA (reference sequence). This clonotype appeared many times. Its matching antigen is unknown. Findings and limits, study-wide: No significant patient-versus-control difference appeared in CD8+ Simpson's diversity. Comparison of patients with controls identified nearly 30 shared CD8+ CDR3 sequences.

Sequenced: sorted CD4+, CD8+, or CD8+CD57+ T cells (not recorded which) from PBMCs. The source of this sequence is a human donor in good health, serving as a control. V gene TRBV20-1 combines with J gene TRBJ2-5; 8 bases align to TRBD2. The CDR3 bases are TGCAGTGCTAGAGATATCAAGCGGGGGCTGCCCCAGTACTTC. It encodes CSARDIKRGLPQYF.